This T cell receptor beta chain was retrieved from a study of blood T cell repertoires in COVID-19. In the study overall: COVID-19 samples collected from the United States, Italy and Spain covered acute and convalescent phases. Sources were T cells, B-cell-depleted T cells, or PBMCs; the material itself was cDNA or gDNA.

Germline V gene lookup returns CDR1 LGHNA and CDR2 YNFKEQ. Germline trimming cut 1 base from V and 8 bases from J; bases unmatched to any gene: 10. The CDR3 consists of 15 residues. In the authors' methods: Estimates of nucleated cell counts were drawn from the amplification of reference gene primers. TCRdb's table, derived via immunoSEQ multiplex PCR, lists solely in-frame clones and lacks some. The V and J calls and clone size come from that table; D and trimming were worked out from the DNA. In the table there are fewer than 400,000 clones, about 86% of which are singletons. The clonotype originates from a man younger than 45 with active or convalescent COVID-19. The chain is built from TRBV4-2 and TRBJ1-2; the match to TRBD1 covers 7 bases. The sequencing input was peripheral blood. The CDR3 sequence: CASSQGYRGGGGYTF. As DNA, the CDR3 is TGTGCCAGCAGCCAAGGGTACAGGGGTGGGGGAGGCTACACCTTC.